The next 11 T cell receptor beta chains were all read from a single sample in a study of identical twins. TCRdb reprocessed the 5' RACE reads with MiXCR, giving one entry per CDR3 protein. The sample has 200,000 to 300,000 distinct CDR3 sequences; approximately 7% are singletons. Separately, the same data were catalogued under a study of yellow fever vaccine responses in identical twins.

The material sequenced was memory (CD45RO+) T cells sorted from blood. These receptors were obtained from a young woman in good health.

In its sample, this clonotype was seen many times. The chain has TRBV12-3 or TRBV12-4 and TRBJ1-2; D call uncertain. The CDR3 covers 12 residues. V lost 8 bases to trimming and J lost 0 bases, with 7 bases between them. CDR3 sequence: CASRGTNYGYTF. The CDR3 coding sequence is TGTGCCAGCCGTGGGACTAACTATGGCTACACCTTC.

This clonotype showed up just a few times. The chain carries TRBV27 and TRBJ1-2, with 9 positions matching TRBD1. The V gene end was trimmed by 2 bases and the J gene end by 5 bases; junction bases not matched to a gene: 3. The CDR3 contains 14 residues. Germline V gene sequence: CDR1 MNHEY, CDR2 SMNVEV (reference sequence). For the CDR3, the DNA is TGTGCCAGCAGTTTAACGGACAGGGGTTATGGCTACACCTTC. It is translated as CASSLTDRGYGYTF.

This clonotype showed up just a few times. The rearrangement uses TRBV20-1 and TRBJ2-1; 8 nucleotides match TRBD2. CDR3 length: 14 residues. The germline V gene encodes CDR1 DFQATT and CDR2 SNEGSKA (reference sequence). V lost 4 bases, J lost 7 bases, and 9 bases stayed unmatched. For the CDR3, the DNA is TGCAGTGCTATACCCGGGAGGGGGTTGAATGAGCAGTTCTTC. Translation: CSAIPGRGLNEQFF.

This clonotype was seen only once. The chain has TRBV5-4 and TRBJ2-1, with 13 bases fitting TRBD2. CDR3 length: 13 residues. Losses at the gene ends were 6 bases for V and 9 bases for J; bases not matched to a gene: 3. Germline V lookup: CDR1 SGHNT, CDR2 YYREEE (reference sequence). The DNA of the CDR3 is TGTGCCAGCAAGGGACTAGCGGGAACTGAGCAGTTCTTC. It encodes CASKGLAGTEQFF.

This chain uses TRBV18 with TRBJ2-4; tentative D call: TRBD1 (6 bases). Germline values: CDR1 KGHSH, CDR2 LQKENI. V dropped 4 bases and J dropped 11 bases, with 21 bases sitting between them. The CDR3 spans 15 residues. The CDR3 sequence is CASSLGQGDWNVQYF. CDR3 bases: TGTGCCAGCTCACTGGGACAAGGGGATTGGAACGTTCAGTACTTC.

This clonotype turned up a few times. This chain joins TRBV27 and TRBJ2-1, with a weak D call TRBD1 (5 bases). This CDR3 region has 14 residues. V was pared by 3 bases and J by 4 bases, with 10 bases between. Germline V lookup: CDR1 MNHEY, CDR2 SMNVEV (reference sequence). The CDR3 loop is CASSFDSRYNEQFF. The CDR3 DNA is TGTGCCAGCAGTTTTGACAGCAGGTACAATGAGCAGTTCTTC.

In this sample, this clonotype turned up many times. The gene calls are TRBV12-3 or TRBV12-4 and TRBJ2-1; D gene uncertain. V dropped 4 bases and J dropped 8 bases, with 15 bases sitting between them. This CDR3 has 14 amino acids. The CDR3 protein is CASSSGGSPDEQFF. DNA for the CDR3: TGTGCCAGCAGTTCAGGCGGATCCCCAGATGAGCAGTTCTTC.

This clonotype was seen at least ten times. The V gene is TRBV20-1, the J gene TRBJ2-1; D gene uncertain. The germline V and J ends were trimmed by 3 bases and 4 bases, with 10 bases remaining between them. Germline V lookup: CDR1 DFQATT, CDR2 SNEGSKA (reference sequence). There are 13 residues in the CDR3. CDR3 nucleotide sequence: TGCAGTGCTAGTTCCTACGGGTACAATGAGCAGTTCTTC. Protein sequence: CSASSYGYNEQFF.

The sample holds many counts of this clonotype. The chain joins TRBV3-1 to TRBJ1-1; perhaps TRBD1 as D (5 bases). The CDR3 sequence is 12 residues long. Trimming stripped 4 bases from V and 10 bases from J, with 13 bases between. The germline gives CDR1 LGHDT, CDR2 YNNKEL (reference sequence). CDR3 coding DNA: TGTGCCAGCAGCCGATTACAGGAGGGAGCTTTCTTT. It translates to CASSRLQEGAFF.

The sample holds many counts of this clonotype. This chain joins TRBV6-5 and TRBJ2-2; 7 nucleotides agree with TRBD2. The CDR3 runs 16 residues. Germline V gene lookup returns CDR1 MNHEY and CDR2 SVGAGI. V was pared by 4 bases and J by 0 bases, with 5 bases of the junction left unmatched. CDR3 sequence (DNA): TGTGCCAGCAGTTCCCTTCGGGGGGCGAACACCGGGGAGCTGTTTTTT. Translation: CASSSLRGANTGELFF.

CDR3 DNA: TGTGCCAGCTTCACACTGGCGGATGGCTACACCTTC. As protein: CASFTLADGYTF. The V and J genes are TRBV28 and TRBJ1-2; D gene uncertain. The germline V gene encodes CDR1 MDHEN and CDR2 SYDVKM. The V and J ends lost 8 bases and 6 bases respectively, with 13 bases between them. This CDR3 spans 12 amino acids.